These 18 T cell receptor beta chains came from one sample sequenced in a study of T-cell reconstitution after alpha-beta-depleted transplantation in children. Unique molecular identifiers tagged the TCRbeta library. TCRdb fed the PCR reads into MiXCR, producing one record per CDR3 protein. This table holds fewer than 500,000 distinct CDR3 sequences, over 40% found once. Sequenced here: PBMCs, sampled before TCRalphabeta/CD19-depleted stem cell transplant. These receptors all come from a girl aged 2 to 9 with aplastic anemia, due to receive a stem cell transplant.

This clonotype was counted at least ten times. The chain is built from TRBV27 and TRBJ2-2; 7 nucleotides line up with TRBD2. Germline V gene lookup returns CDR1 MNHEY and CDR2 SMNVEV (reference sequence). This CDR3 region has 17 residues. V lost 5 bases, J lost 5 bases, and 14 bases stayed unmatched. This CDR3 is CASSLIPRSGNTGELFF. CDR3 in DNA: TGTGCCAGCAGTCTTATCCCCAGGAGCGGGAATACCGGGGAGCTGTTTTTT.

V is TRBV6-5 and J is TRBJ1-2, with a weak D call TRBD1 (5 bases). The CDR3 covers 15 residues. V was pared by 2 bases and J by 1 base, with 11 bases between. Germline-derived CDR1 and CDR2 are MNHEY and SVGAGI. The CDR3 bases are TGTGCCAGCAGTTACGAGGGACGCCTTAACTATGGCTACACCTTC. It translates to CASSYEGRLNYGYTF.

V gene TRBV20-1 combines with J gene TRBJ2-5; 12 bases are shared with TRBD2. The CDR3 covers 14 residues. Trimming took 4 bases from V and 4 from J; bases not matched to a gene: 4. Germline CDR1 reads DFQATT; CDR2 reads SNEGSKA (reference sequence). CDR3 sequence (DNA): TGCAGTGCTATCCCTAGCGGGGGGGCAGAGACCCAGTACTTC. It is translated as CSAIPSGGAETQYF.

This clonotype has a handful of counts. Its ends do not fully match the called genes, so a read error is possible. DNA for the CDR3: TGCCCCAGCAGCCAAAACCTCATCGGGTACGAGCAGTACTTC. Protein sequence: CPSSQNLIGYEQYF. The chain joins TRBV4-1 to TRBJ2-7; D unresolved. This CDR3 comprises 14 residues. Germline V lookup: CDR1 MGHRA, CDR2 YSYEKL.

This clonotype was recorded at least ten times. This sequence joins TRBV5-1 and TRBJ1-1; D is undetermined. V gave up 0 bases and J gave up 4 bases, with 10 bases separating them. The germline gives CDR1 SGHRS, CDR2 YFSETQ. The CDR3 covers 14 residues. The CDR3 loop is CASSLAGWGTEAFF. In DNA form, the CDR3 reads TGCGCCAGCAGCTTGGCGGGATGGGGCACTGAAGCTTTCTTT. Combining the CDR3 with reference TRBV5-1 and TRBJ1-1 gives the whole variable domain KAGVTQTPRYLIKTRGQQVTLSCSPISGHRSVSWYQQTPGQGLQFLFEYFSETQRNKGNFPGRFSGRQFSNSRSEMNVSTLELGDSALYLCASSLAGWGTEAFFGQGTRLTVV.

This clonotype was detected many times. The V call is TRBV12-3 or TRBV12-4, the J call TRBJ2-3, with D perhaps assigned TRBD1 or TRBD2 (7 bases each). V lost 5 bases and J 0 bases, leaving 18 bases between the germline ends. The CDR3 totals 17 residues. Written as DNA, the CDR3 is TGTGCCAGCAGTCCCGGACGCCAGGGGGGGAGCACAGATACGCAGTATTTT. This codes for CASSPGRQGGSTDTQYF.

This chain uses TRBV20-1 with TRBJ1-5; D gene uncertain. CDR1 and CDR2 (germline): DFQATT, SNEGSKA (reference sequence). Trimming took off 8 bases at V and 0 bases at J, with 11 bases between the two ends. The CDR3 totals 13 residues. The CDR3 sequence: CSFGQNSNQPQHF. CDR3 sequence (DNA): TGCAGTTTCGGGCAGAATAGCAATCAGCCCCAGCATTTT.

This clonotype was seen at least ten times. V is TRBV4-1 and J is TRBJ2-1; 12 bases are shared with TRBD1. From germline, CDR1 is MGHRA and CDR2 YSYEKL. CDR3 length: 15 amino acids. The ends lost 4 bases at V and 10 bases at J; junction bases unmatched: 8. The CDR3: CASSRPGQGAQEQFF. Here the CDR3 DNA reads TGCGCCAGCAGCCGACCGGGACAGGGGGCTCAGGAGCAGTTCTTC.

V and J are TRBV4-1 and TRBJ2-5, with TRBD2 matching 12 bases. Germline values: CDR1 MGHRA, CDR2 YSYEKL. CDR3 length: 17 residues. The J segment lost 0 bases and the V segment lost 4 bases, leaving 6 bases of the junction unmatched. Here the CDR3 reads CASSRFTSGRYQETQYF. The CDR3 DNA reads as TGCGCCAGCAGCCGATTTACTAGCGGGAGGTACCAAGAGACCCAGTACTTC.

The V and J genes are TRBV20-1 and TRBJ2-7, with a weak D call TRBD1 (5 bases). Germline V lookup: CDR1 DFQATT, CDR2 SNEGSKA (reference sequence). The CDR3 has 12 residues. Deletions cut 7 bases from V and 2 bases from J, with 12 bases between. Here the CDR3 DNA reads TGCAGTGATATCAGGGATCCCTACGAGCAGTACTTC. It yields the protein CSDIRDPYEQYF.

The rearrangement links TRBV15 to TRBJ1-1; D is ambiguous. The CDR3 consists of 14 residues. Germline CDR1 is LNHNV and CDR2 is YYDKDF (reference sequence). Between the trimmed V and J ends, which lost 0 bases and 5 bases, there was a span of 10 bases. CDR3 DNA: TGTGCCACCAGCAGAGATCCGGCGGAGACTGAAGCTTTCTTT. Translating gives CATSRDPAETEAFF.

This clonotype was seen repeatedly, ten times or more. The V gene is TRBV20-1, the J gene TRBJ1-2; 9 bases fit TRBD1. Germline CDR1 reads DFQATT; CDR2 reads SNEGSKA (reference sequence). J lost 7 bases, V lost 1 base, and 10 bases had no gene match. This CDR3 is built from 15 residues. CDR3 nucleotide sequence: TGCAGTGCTAGAGGGCCGGGACAGGGAGAGAGTGGCTACACCTTC. Translation gives CSARGPGQGESGYTF.

The rearrangement links TRBV29-1 to TRBJ2-1, with 12 nucleotides matching TRBD1. The CDR3 has 14 residues. The J segment lost 6 bases and the V segment lost 4 bases, leaving 4 bases of the junction unmatched. The germline CDR1 and CDR2 sequences are SQVTM and ANQGSEA. DNA for the CDR3: TGCAGCGTTGTCCGGGACAGGGGGCCCAATGAGCAGTTCTTC. Its translation is CSVVRDRGPNEQFF.

This sequence joins TRBV5-1 and TRBJ1-5; 7 nucleotides align to TRBD1. The length of the CDR3 is 12 residues. After removal of 4 bases from V and 8 bases from J, the junction contained 3 bases not matched to a gene. In germline, CDR1 is SGHRS, CDR2 YFSETQ. The CDR3 protein is CASSLDREPQHF. The CDR3 bases are TGCGCCAGCAGCCTAGACAGGGAGCCCCAGCATTTT.

This clonotype was seen a handful of times. The chain links TRBV29-1 to TRBJ2-1, with 9 bases lining up with TRBD1. V lost 6 bases, J lost 4 bases, and 4 bases stayed unmatched. Germline V gene sequence: CDR1 SQVTM, CDR2 ANQGSEA. This CDR3 has 13 residues. CDR3 residues: CSVEGQGYNEQFF. CDR3 in DNA: TGCAGCGTAGAGGGACAGGGATACAATGAGCAGTTCTTC.

This clonotype has at least ten counts. The chain employs TRBV27 and TRBJ2-7; TRBD2 matches at 11 bases. The germline CDR1 and CDR2 sequences are MNHEY and SMNVEV (reference sequence). V shed 0 bases and J 3 bases; nucleotides not matched to a gene: 4. There are 16 residues in the CDR3. For the CDR3, the DNA is TGTGCCAGCAGTTTATCACTGGGACTAGCGGTCTACGAGCAGTACTTC. Amino acid sequence: CASSLSLGLAVYEQYF.

This chain joins TRBV4-2 and TRBJ2-3; TRBD2 might be the D (6 bases). The V gene's germline CDR1 is LGHNA and CDR2 YNFKEQ. Trimming left V 3 bases short and J 1 base short, with 11 bases between. The CDR3 contains 15 residues. The chain's CDR3 is CASSQPGLRTDTQYF. Here the CDR3 DNA reads TGTGCCAGCAGCCAGCCGGGACTTCGCACAGATACGCAGTATTTT.

On this clonotype: An end of the junction differs from the germline gene, which may be a read error. The CDR3 coding sequence is TGCGCCAACAGCCAAGAAGGAGCGGGATACGGTACAGATACGCAGTATTTT. This translates into CANSQEGAGYGTDTQYF. V usage is TRBV4-3 and J usage is TRBJ2-3; TRBD2 aligns across 7 bases. This CDR3 has 17 amino acids. The germline CDR1 and CDR2 sequences are LGHNA and YSLEER.